The source of this T cell receptor beta chain is a study of blood T cell repertoires in COVID-19. The overall study: Acute and convalescent COVID-19 samples came from the United States, Italy and Spain. The analysed material was cDNA or gDNA that came from T cells, B-cell-depleted T cells, or PBMCs.

CDR3 length: 15 amino acids. Germline V CDR1 and CDR2: MNHEY, SVGAGI. Trimming stripped 4 bases from V and 1 base from J, with 11 bases between. Repertoires were generated with immunoSEQ multiplex PCR, while TCRdb's copy carries only in-frame clones and drops some. The data hold roughly 220,000 clones, with roughly nine tenths observed a single time. V gene TRBV6-5 combines with J gene TRBJ2-1; TRBD2 might be the D (5 bases). Input material: peripheral blood. This TCR was sampled from a woman aged 45-59 years with COVID-19, enrolled during active disease. In DNA, the CDR3 is TGTGCCAGCAGTTCGCCCCGGAGGTCCTACAATGAGCAGTTCTTC. Translated, it gives CASSSPRRSYNEQFF.